One sample yielded the 19 T cell receptor beta chains listed below, sequenced in a study of blood T cells in healthy people across ages. The authors ran a second PCR of roughly 7 to 11 cycles using a sample-barcoded 5' primer and a J-beta primer mix. From the 5' RACE reads, TCRdb called clonotypes with MiXCR, one entry per CDR3 protein. The sample shows hundreds of thousands of distinct CDR3 sequences, approximately 60% of them seen only once. The sample comprised blood. These receptors all stem from a man aged 40-50 years in good health.

The chain links TRBV7-2 to TRBJ2-3; 8 bases are shared with TRBD2. The CDR3 extends over 20 amino acids. The trim removed 5 bases at V and 1 base at J, leaving 20 bases unmatched. From germline, CDR1 is SGHTA and CDR2 FQGNSA. The CDR3 DNA sequence: TGTGCCAGCAGCCCAACCCCGGGACTAGTGGGAGTGGCAGGCACAGATACGCAGTATTTT. The encoded protein is CASSPTPGLVGVAGTDTQYF.

The V gene is TRBV5-1, the J gene TRBJ2-4, with TRBD1 matching over 7 bases. The last part of the DNA fits TRBJ2-7 better; the J call may be wrong. CDR1 is SGHRS, CDR2 YFSETQ, per germline. There are 16 residues in the CDR3. Written as DNA, the CDR3 is TGCGCCAGCAGCCCCGGGACAGCCGCTGGAGCCTACGAGCAGTACTTC. It yields the protein CASSPGTAAGAYEQYF.

The chain's CDR3 is CATRASFSETQYF. CDR3 sequence (DNA): TGTGCCACCAGAGCGAGTTTTTCAGAGACCCAGTACTTC. The chain combines TRBV24-1 with TRBJ2-5; D gene ambiguous. This CDR3 has 13 amino acids. CDR1 is KGHDR and CDR2 is SFDVKD in the germline V gene. V was shortened by 7 bases and J by 4 bases, with 12 bases between the two germline ends.

The chain joins TRBV7-3 to TRBJ2-1; unclear D gene. Matching the DNA end better, TRBJ2-7 makes the J call doubtful. The CDR3 extends over 13 amino acids. Germline V gene data show CDR1 as SGHTA and CDR2 as FQGTGA. CDR3 in DNA: TGTGCCAGCAGCCCGACCAGTTGGGATGAGCAGTACTTC. Translated: CASSPTSWDEQYF.

The J gene is TRBJ2-7, the V gene TRBV10-3; weak D call: TRBD1 (5 bases). V lost 4 bases, J lost 7 bases, and 20 bases lay in between. The length of the CDR3 is 15 residues. Germline V gene data show CDR1 as ENHRY and CDR2 as SYGVKD. CDR3 sequence: CAISARTPLYNEQYF. DNA of the CDR3: TGTGCCATCAGTGCGCGGACACCCCTTTACAATGAGCAGTACTTC.

V and J are TRBV10-3 and TRBJ2-5; TRBD2 aligns across 11 bases. V gave up 8 bases and J gave up 11 bases; unmatched junction bases: 7. The CDR3 is made up of 12 amino acids. In germline, CDR1 is ENHRY, CDR2 SYGVKD. The DNA of the CDR3 is TGTGCCATCGGGACTAGCGGCAATGAGCAGTACTTC. Its protein product is CAIGTSGNEQYF.

The chain employs TRBV29-1 and TRBJ2-1; 8 bases are shared with TRBD2. V lost 1 base and J lost 2; bases outside the gene matches: 4. CDR3 size: 15 residues. Germline V gives CDR1 SQVTM, CDR2 ANQGSEA. The CDR3 is CSVEAGRGAYNEQFF. Written as DNA, the CDR3 is TGCAGCGTTGAAGCCGGGCGGGGGGCCTACAATGAGCAGTTCTTC.

The V call is TRBV7-9, the J call TRBJ2-6; 8 bases fit TRBD1. CDR1 is SEHNR, CDR2 FQNEAQ, per germline (reference sequence). Trimming took 6 bases from V and 0 from J; bases not matched to a gene: 13. There are 19 residues in the CDR3. CDR3 nucleotide sequence: TGTGCCAGCAGTACCAGACCCGGGACAGGAAGCTCTGGGGCCAACGTCCTGACTTTC. Its translation is CASSTRPGTGSSGANVLTF.

This clonotype was seen a few times. The chain couples TRBV20-1 to TRBJ2-3; D not certain. Germline V gene sequence: CDR1 DFQATT, CDR2 SNEGSKA (reference sequence). This CDR3 contains 12 residues. V dropped 1 base and J dropped 4 bases, with 6 bases sitting between them. The CDR3 region is CSARVWSDTQYF. In DNA, the CDR3 is TGCAGTGCTAGAGTTTGGTCAGATACGCAGTATTTT.

This clonotype was picked up a small number of times. This sequence joins TRBV7-3 and TRBJ2-6; D gene uncertain. This CDR3 has 16 amino acids. Germline V CDR1 and CDR2: SGHTA, FQGTGA. The V end lost 6 bases, the J end lost 0 bases, and 12 bases lay between the germline ends. CDR3 in DNA: TGTGCCAGCAGTTCTGGGCCGGTCTCTGGGGCCAACGTCCTGACTTTC. This sequence encodes CASSSGPVSGANVLTF. Complete variable domain (other parts from reference TRBV7-3 and TRBJ2-6): GAGVSQTPSNKVTEKGKYVELRCDPISGHTALYWYRQSLGQGPEFLIYFQGTGAADDSGLPNDRFFAVRPEGSVSTLKIQRTERGDSAVYLCASSSGPVSGANVLTFGAGSRLTVL.

CDR3 amino acids: CSAPGGQGHRSNEKLFF. The CDR3 region has the DNA TGCAGCGCCCCGGGGGGACAGGGGCACCGGTCGAATGAAAAACTGTTTTTT. The chain joins TRBV29-1 to TRBJ1-4; 10 bases align to TRBD1. The germline V gene encodes CDR1 SQVTM and CDR2 ANQGSEA. CDR3 length: 17 residues. V dropped 7 bases and J dropped 5; count of bases not matched to a gene: 16.

The chain has TRBV20-1 and TRBJ2-5; 8 bases map to TRBD2. CDR1 and CDR2 (germline): DFQATT, SNEGSKA (reference sequence). The CDR3 loop spans 15 amino acids. With 5 bases clipped from V and 1 base from J, the junction kept 9 bases outside the gene matches. The CDR3 loop reads CSAPLAGASQETQYF. CDR3 coding DNA: TGCAGTGCTCCCCTAGCGGGCGCCTCCCAAGAGACCCAGTACTTC.

V gene TRBV20-1 combines with J gene TRBJ2-7; the D is unclear. The V gene lost 0 bases and the J gene lost 4 bases, with 10 bases spanning the gap. CDR1 and CDR2 from the germline V gene are DFQATT and SNEGSKA (reference sequence). This CDR3 has 13 residues. Written as DNA, the CDR3 is TGCAGTGCTAGAGATTGGGCTTCATACGAGCAGTACTTC. Its protein is CSARDWASYEQYF.

The V and J genes are TRBV20-1 and TRBJ2-6, with 12 bases identical to TRBD1. The CDR3 spans 17 residues. Germline values: CDR1 DFQATT, CDR2 SNEGSKA (reference sequence). The J segment lost 3 bases and the V segment lost 6 bases, leaving 9 bases of the junction unmatched. The CDR3 sequence is CSARNRDRGLGANVLTF. In DNA, the CDR3 is TGCAGTGCCAGAAATCGGGACAGGGGGCTTGGGGCCAACGTCCTGACTTTC.

The rearrangement joins TRBV7-9 to TRBJ2-4; D is unresolved. The CDR3 length is 16 residues. Per germline, CDR1 SEHNR and CDR2 FQNEAQ (reference sequence). V was pared by 3 bases and J by 0 bases, with 12 bases between. The CDR3 DNA follows: TGTGCCAGCAGCTTTTCAGTTACGGTAGCCAAAAACATTCAGTACTTC. This translates into CASSFSVTVAKNIQYF. The variable domain in full, completed from reference TRBV7-9 and TRBJ2-4, reads DTGVSQNPRHKITKRGQNVTFRCDPISEHNRLYWYRQTLGQGPEFLTYFQNEAQLEKSRLLSDRFSAERPKGSFSTLEIQRTEQGDSAMYLCASSFSVTVAKNIQYFGAGTRLSVL.

The rearrangement uses TRBV9 and TRBJ2-5; no definite D call. V was clipped by 4 bases and J by 11 bases, with 27 bases between them. The CDR3 loop spans 16 amino acids. Germline CDR1 reads SGDLS; CDR2 reads YYNGEE. CDR3 nucleotides: TGTGCCAGCAGCCAAGGGTACCTATCCTCCTACAATGAGCAGTACTTC. Encoded protein: CASSQGYLSSYNEQYF.

This clonotype was observed once. This chain connects TRBV3-1 to TRBJ1-5; D gene uncertain. The CDR3 spans 12 residues. Trimming removed 3 bases from V and 6 bases from J, with 6 bases in between. The germline V gene has CDR1 LGHDT and CDR2 YNNKEL (reference sequence). CDR3 DNA sequence: TGTGCCAGCAGCCACGGAGCTCAGCCCCAGCATTTT. Translating gives CASSHGAQPQHF.

The CDR3 coding sequence is TGTGCCAGCAGTTACTCCCGCCACCGGGACAGCTATAGCAATCAGCCCCAGCATTTT. Its translation is CASSYSRHRDSYSNQPQHF. V is TRBV6-2 or TRBV6-3 and J is TRBJ1-5, with 7 bases fitting TRBD1. Germline CDR1 reads MNHEY; CDR2 reads SVGEGT. The CDR3 runs to 19 residues. The junction had 11 bases not matched to a gene; V was cut back by 0 bases and J by 0 bases.

The chain combines TRBV6-1 with TRBJ2-6; 7 bases agree with TRBD2. Trimming at V came to 6 bases and at J to 5 bases, leaving 16 bases not matched to a gene. This CDR3 is built from 18 residues. Germline CDR1 reads MNHNS; CDR2 reads SASEGT. Written as DNA, the CDR3 is TGTGCCAGCAGCCCGATGAGGGGACTACTGGGTTGGGCCAACGTCCTGACTTTC. Protein: CASSPMRGLLGWANVLTF.